This TCR beta chain was sequenced in a study of technical replicates of blood from a handful of donors. CDR1 is SGHDT, CDR2 YYEEEE, per germline. The CDR3 has 16 residues. Between the trimmed V and J ends, which lost 1 base and 6 bases, there was a span of 19 bases. The assay was immunoSEQ multiplex PCR, and TCRdb's table has in-frame clones only and misses some. This sample has tens of thousands of clones, with 85% to 90% found just once. The sequencing sample was made of PBMCs. This chain connects TRBV5-6 to TRBJ1-1; D unclear. The origin of this receptor is a human donor in good health. Some clones in this sample may be carry-over from other donors' samples. CDR3 sequence (DNA): TGTGCCAGCAGCTTGTGGAATCCAGGCTACTTGGCTGAAGCTTTCTTT. This encodes CASSLWNPGYLAEAFF.